These T cell receptor beta chains were read from a single sample in a study of T cell responses to AZD1222 COVID-19 vaccine. This table comes from immunoSEQ multiplex PCR, and its TCRdb copy is limited to in-frame clones, with some not included. Of 110,000 to 150,000 clones listed, roughly 90% are singletons. Specimen: peripheral blood, collected on day 0 of AZD1222 vaccination. The receptors derive from an adult in good health. CDR3s include the opening cysteine and the closing phenylalanine or tryptophan. Each record gives: V gene, J gene, clone size, D gene, CDR3 protein, CDR3 DNA. The D gene is left open where the match is weak. Not every row has a clone size; where given, it reads once, few, many or a size class.

TRBV27	TRBJ2-1	-	TRBD1	CASSSGTGVYNEQFF	TGTGCCAGCAGCTCCGGGACAGGGGTATACAATGAGCAGTTCTTC
TRBV7-3	TRBJ1-5	-	-	CASSLTSNQPQHF	TGTGCCAGCAGCTTAACCAGCAATCAGCCCCAGCATTTT
TRBV2	TRBJ2-1	few	TRBD2	CASSDAGLAGYNEQFF	TGTGCCAGCAGTGATGCCGGACTAGCGGGATACAATGAGCAGTTCTTC
TRBV5-6	TRBJ1-3	-	-	CASSLVSGRNTIYF	TGTGCCAGCAGCTTGGTTTCGGGGCGAAACACCATATATTTT
TRBV7-8	TRBJ1-1	-	-	CASSLAWNTEAFF	TGTGCCAGCAGCTTAGCGTGGAACACTGAAGCTTTCTTT
TRBV6-4	TRBJ1-6	-	TRBD1	CASSRQGDQNSPLHF	TGTGCCAGCAGTCGACAGGGGGATCAAAATTCACCCCTCCACTTT
TRBV5-4	TRBJ2-1	-	-	CASSGTYNEQFF	TGTGCCAGCAGCGGCACCTACAATGAGCAGTTCTTC
TRBV11-2	TRBJ2-7	-	TRBD2	CASSPSLAGDREQYF	TGTGCCAGCAGCCCGAGCCTAGCGGGAGACAGAGAGCAGTACTTC
TRBV6-4	TRBJ1-3	-	TRBD1	CASSDLHRGRWFSGNTIYF	TGTGCCAGCAGTGACTTACACAGGGGGCGTTGGTTCTCTGGAAACACCATATATTTT
TRBV6-5	TRBJ1-1	-	-	CASSYMVRGAEAFF	TGTGCCAGCAGTTATATGGTTCGGGGGGCTGAAGCTTTCTTT
TRBV5-1	TRBJ2-2	-	TRBD1	CASTIGGTGPTGELFF	TGCGCCAGCACAATTGGGGGGACAGGGCCCACCGGGGAGCTGTTTTTT
TRBV7-9	TRBJ1-5	-	-	CASSSEGSPQHF	TGTGCCAGCAGCTCCGAGGGTAGTCCCCAGCATTTT
TRBV30	TRBJ1-2	-	-	CAWTQRRLPTDGYTF	TGTGCCTGGACTCAACGGAGGTTGCCGACCGATGGCTACACCTTC
TRBV6-5	TRBJ2-5	-	TRBD2	CASSLGLAGVETQYF	TGTGCCAGCAGCCTCGGACTAGCGGGAGTGGAGACCCAGTACTTC
TRBV19	TRBJ1-3	few	-	CASTRGPNSGNTIYF	TGTGCCAGTACCCGAGGCCCGAACTCTGGAAACACCATATATTTT
TRBV2	TRBJ2-2	-	-	CASSGGARIAGELFF	TGTGCCAGCAGTGGGGGGGCGCGGATCGCCGGGGAGCTGTTTTTT
TRBV5-4	TRBJ1-3	-	TRBD1	CASSWDRGVSSGNTIYF	TGTGCCAGCAGTTGGGACAGAGGCGTTAGCTCTGGAAACACCATATATTTT
TRBV10-3	TRBJ2-3	once	-	CAISESIDWTDTQYF	TGTGCCATCAGTGAGTCTATAGACTGGACAGATACGCAGTATTTT
TRBV19	TRBJ2-1	-	TRBD1	CASSTPGQTRHNEQFF	TGTGCCAGTAGTACGCCGGGACAGACCCGACACAATGAGCAGTTCTTC
TRBV24-1	TRBJ1-5	-	-	CATSESVQGTNQPQHF	TGTGCCACCAGTGAAAGCGTTCAGGGGACCAATCAGCCCCAGCATTTT
TRBV20-1	TRBJ2-3	-	-	CSARGGDTQYF	TGCAGTGCTAGAGGGGGAGATACGCAGTATTTT
TRBV11-2	TRBJ2-7	-	-	CASSFNALNEQYF	TGTGCCAGCAGCTTTAACGCACTCAACGAGCAGTACTTC
TRBV5-5	TRBJ2-3	-	-	CASSLYLGGGYTDTQYF	TGTGCCAGCAGCTTGTATCTGGGAGGCGGTTACACAGATACGCAGTATTTT
TRBV6-5	TRBJ1-1	-	-	CASSPPGSWYTEAFF	TGTGCCAGCAGTCCCCCGGGGAGTTGGTACACTGAAGCTTTCTTT
TRBV7-9	TRBJ1-4	-	-	CASSLDRYNEKLFF	TGTGCCAGCAGCTTAGACAGGTACAATGAAAAACTGTTTTTT
TRBV12-3/TRBV12-4	TRBJ1-1	-	TRBD1	CASSLRQGQEAFF	TGTGCCAGCAGTTTAAGACAGGGGCAGGAAGCTTTCTTT
TRBV10-2	TRBJ2-1	-	TRBD2	CASSAGLGRLYNEQFF	TGCGCCAGCAGCGCCGGACTAGGGCGACTTTACAATGAGCAGTTCTTC
TRBV7-6	TRBJ1-1	-	-	CASSLGAGRDTEAFF	TGTGCCAGCAGCTTAGGCGCTGGGCGGGACACTGAAGCTTTCTTT
TRBV2	TRBJ2-1	-	-	CASSGVSFNEQFF	TGTGCCAGCAGTGGGGTTTCGTTCAATGAGCAGTTCTTC
TRBV12-3/TRBV12-4	TRBJ1-1	-	-	CASSSWGSEAFF	TGTGCCAGCAGTTCCTGGGGTTCTGAAGCTTTCTTT
TRBV2	TRBJ1-2	-	-	CASTSRHQGSKYGYTF	TGTGCCAGCACAAGTCGACACCAGGGGTCCAAATATGGCTACACCTTC
TRBV2	TRBJ1-1	-	-	CASSDGQVGTEAFF	TGTGCCAGCAGTGATGGGCAGGTAGGCACTGAAGCTTTCTTT
TRBV3-1/TRBV3-2	TRBJ1-1	-	-	CASSPGQLSATEAFF	TGTGCCAGCAGCCCCGGACAGCTCTCAGCCACTGAAGCTTTCTTT
TRBV5-5	TRBJ2-1	-	-	CASSPVGGLWNEQFF	TGTGCCAGCAGCCCTGTGGGGGGGCTATGGAATGAGCAGTTCTTC
TRBV5-1	TRBJ2-3	-	TRBD2	CASSSLAGLGDTQYF	TGCGCCAGCAGCTCCCTAGCGGGGTTGGGGGATACGCAGTATTTT
TRBV5-1	TRBJ2-7	once	-	CASSLGLGSDEQYF	TGCGCCAGCAGCTTGGGTCTGGGTTCGGACGAGCAGTACTTC
TRBV9	TRBJ2-7	-	-	CASSPPETSFSFSSYEQYF	TGTGCCAGCAGCCCTCCCGAGACTAGTTTCTCTTTCTCTTCCTACGAGCAGTACTTC
TRBV7-6	TRBJ1-1	-	-	CASSVGAGTEAFF	TGTGCCAGCAGCGTGGGGGCTGGGACTGAAGCTTTCTTT
TRBV9	TRBJ1-4	-	-	CASSSSNGGSRKLFF	TGTGCCAGCAGCTCATCTAATGGGGGATCCCGGAAACTGTTTTTT
TRBV28	TRBJ2-2	-	TRBD2	CASSLYGSGGAGELFF	TGTGCCAGCAGTTTATATGGATCGGGAGGGGCCGGGGAGCTGTTTTTT
TRBV5-1	TRBJ2-1	once	-	CASSLGDSYNEQFF	TGCGCCAGCAGCTTGGGGGACTCCTACAATGAGCAGTTCTTC
TRBV28	TRBJ1-4	-	TRBD1	CASIQGGNEKLFF	TGTGCCAGCATACAGGGGGGGAATGAAAAACTGTTTTTT
TRBV6-2/TRBV6-3	TRBJ2-2	-	-	CASSYSLPWTGELFF	TGTGCCAGCAGTTACTCTCTCCCGTGGACCGGGGAGCTGTTTTTT
TRBV12-3/TRBV12-4	TRBJ1-2	-	-	CASRHWSYGYTF	TGTGCCAGCAGACATTGGTCCTATGGCTACACCTTC
TRBV27	TRBJ1-2	-	-	CASSFQGDYGYTF	TGTGCCAGCAGTTTCCAGGGAGACTATGGCTACACCTTC
TRBV27	TRBJ1-5	-	-	CASSPSRNRVSNQPQHF	TGTGCCAGCAGCCCCTCGAGAAACAGGGTTAGCAATCAGCCCCAGCATTTT